This entry lists 18 T cell receptor beta chains sequenced from one sample in a study of blood T cell repertoires in COVID-19. Here immunoSEQ multiplex PCR was the method, and the copy in TCRdb shows in-frame clones only, minus some. Among around 250,000 clones listed, roughly 80% were seen once. Sequenced material: peripheral blood. Every receptor here comes from a man in his fifties with active or convalescent COVID-19.

This chain joins TRBV3-1 (or the pseudogene TRBV3-2) and TRBJ2-2; perhaps TRBD1 as D (6 bases). The germline V and J ends were trimmed by 6 bases and 0 bases, with 11 bases remaining between them. The CDR3 covers 15 residues. The germline V gene encodes CDR1 LGHDT and CDR2 YNNKEL (reference sequence). CDR3 loop: CASSRTGSNTGELFF. CDR3 DNA sequence: TGTGCCAGCAGTCGAACAGGGTCGAACACCGGGGAGCTGTTTTTT.

The rearrangement joins TRBV28 to TRBJ1-6; 9 bases are a match to TRBD1. The CDR3 consists of 18 residues. The junction had 13 bases not matched to a gene; V was cut back by 4 bases and J by 6 bases. Germline CDR1 reads MDHEN; CDR2 reads SYDVKM. The CDR3 bases are TGTGCCAGCAGTTCCCGTAAAACAGGGGGCCCGATTAATTCACCCCTCCACTTT. This codes for CASSSRKTGGPINSPLHF. The complete variable domain, with remaining parts taken from reference TRBV28 and TRBJ1-6, reads DVKVTQSSRYLVKRTGEKVFLECVQDMDHENMFWYRQDPGLGLRLIYFSYDVKMKEKGDIPEGYSVSREKKERFSLILESASTNQTSMYLCASSSRKTGGPINSPLHFGNGTRLTVT.

This clone was seen just once. The chain uses TRBV7-9 and TRBJ1-5; 7 nucleotides align to TRBD1. This CDR3 has 14 amino acids. In germline, CDR1 is SEHNR, CDR2 FQNEAQ (reference sequence). V lost 5 bases to trimming and J lost 3 bases; unmatched junction nucleotides: 4. CDR3 loop: CASSMGTVNQPQHF. In nucleotides, the CDR3 is TGTGCCAGCAGCATGGGGACAGTCAATCAGCCCCAGCATTTT.

V usage is TRBV6-6 and J usage is TRBJ1-2; tentatively, D is TRBD1 (5 bases). From germline, CDR1 is MNHNY and CDR2 SVGAGI (reference sequence). The V and J ends lost 6 bases and 6 bases respectively, with 14 bases between them. The CDR3 has 13 amino acids. CDR3 amino acids: CASRNQGMDGYTF. The CDR3 DNA reads TGTGCCAGCAGAAACCAGGGAATGGATGGCTACACCTTC.

Only a few counts were recorded for this clone. The chain joins TRBV30 to TRBJ2-7; unclear D gene. The CDR3 has 12 amino acids. Germline CDR1 reads GTSNPN; CDR2 reads SVGIG (reference sequence). The V end was cut by 3 bases, the J end by 3 bases, with 9 bases between. Here the CDR3 reads CAWRARGYEQYF. The DNA for the CDR3 is TGTGCCTGGAGGGCCCGAGGCTACGAGCAGTACTTC. The full variable domain, with the rest looked up from reference TRBV30 and TRBJ2-7, is SQTIHQWPATLVQPVGSPLSLECTVEGTSNPNLYWYRQAAGRGLQLLFYSVGIGQISSEVPQNLSASRPQDRQFILSSKKLLLSDSGFYLCAWRARGYEQYFGPGTRLTVT.

The genes are TRBV7-8 and TRBJ1-5; 7 bases are shared with TRBD1. V was clipped by 5 bases and J by 4 bases; unmatched bases: 5. The CDR3 loop spans 14 amino acids. The germline CDR1 and CDR2 sequences are SGHVS and FQNEAQ. The CDR3 DNA is TGTGCCAGCAGCCCGGACAGGAGTAATCAGCCCCAGCATTTT. This sequence encodes CASSPDRSNQPQHF.

The chain carries TRBV30 and TRBJ1-1, with D hard to call. The CDR3 consists of 11 residues. Trimming stripped 4 bases from V and 5 bases from J, with 8 bases between. Germline V CDR1 and CDR2: GTSNPN, SVGIG (reference sequence). The CDR3 DNA sequence: TGTGCCTGGAATCAGTTTACTGAAGCTTTCTTT. This encodes CAWNQFTEAFF. Drawing the rest from reference TRBV30 and TRBJ1-1, the complete variable domain is SQTIHQWPATLVQPVGSPLSLECTVEGTSNPNLYWYRQAAGRGLQLLFYSVGIGQISSEVPQNLSASRPQDRQFILSSKKLLLSDSGFYLCAWNQFTEAFFGQGTRLTVV.

This chain links TRBV28 with TRBJ2-5; 8 bases align to TRBD2. This CDR3 spans 15 amino acids. The ends lost 2 bases at V and 5 bases at J; junction bases unmatched: 7. CDR1 is MDHEN and CDR2 is SYDVKM in the germline V gene. Here the CDR3 DNA reads TGTGCCAGCAGTTTACCCCGGGGGGGAGGCGAGACCCAGTACTTC. Its translation: CASSLPRGGGETQYF. Complete variable domain (other parts from reference TRBV28 and TRBJ2-5): DVKVTQSSRYLVKRTGEKVFLECVQDMDHENMFWYRQDPGLGLRLIYFSYDVKMKEKGDIPEGYSVSREKKERFSLILESASTNQTSMYLCASSLPRGGGETQYFGPGTRLLVL.

The CDR3 reads CASSSGDEQFF. CDR3 DNA sequence: TGTGCCAGCAGCTCGGGGGATGAGCAGTTCTTC. This chain links TRBV11-2 with TRBJ2-1; TRBD2 might be the D (6 bases). The CDR3 has 11 residues. The V gene's germline CDR1 is SGHAT and CDR2 FQNNGV. Trimming shortened V by 4 bases and J by 8 bases, and 6 bases separated the two germline ends.

V is TRBV11-2 and J is TRBJ2-3; 9 nucleotides match TRBD2. V shed 5 bases, J shed 3 bases, and the junction held 9 bases outside the gene matches. CDR1 is SGHAT, CDR2 FQNNGV, per germline. The length of the CDR3 is 16 residues. The DNA for the CDR3 is TGTGCCAGCAGCCCAGGACTAGCGATTTTTACAGATACGCAGTATTTT. This codes for CASSPGLAIFTDTQYF.

This chain connects TRBV5-8 to TRBJ2-7, with TRBD1 identical over 7 bases. V dropped 2 bases and J dropped 2; count of bases not matched to a gene: 4. This CDR3 has 14 amino acids. Germline V gives CDR1 SGHTS, CDR2 YDEGEE. The CDR3 DNA reads TGTGCCAGCAGCTTTGGGACAGTCACCTACGAGCAGTACTTC. This encodes CASSFGTVTYEQYF.

The V and J genes are TRBV19 and TRBJ2-3; TRBD2 might be the D (7 bases). Germline loops: CDR1 LNHDA, CDR2 SQIVND (reference sequence). The CDR3 extends over 14 amino acids. V lost 10 bases and J lost 2, with 16 bases in between. CDR3: CATRGGGDTDTQYF. The CDR3 DNA follows: TGTGCCACCAGAGGGGGGGGCGACACAGATACGCAGTATTTT. The complete variable domain, with remaining parts taken from reference TRBV19 and TRBJ2-3, reads DGGITQSPKYLFRKEGQNVTLSCEQNLNHDAMYWYRQDPGQGLRLIYYSQIVNDFQKGDIAEGYSVSREKKESFPLTVTSAQKNPTAFYLCATRGGGDTDTQYFGPGTRLTVL.

This clone has a single count. The chain uses TRBV6-6 and TRBJ2-2; D may be TRBD2 (6 bases). This CDR3 has 14 residues. Germline CDR1 MNHNY, CDR2 SVGAGI (reference sequence). V lost 6 bases, J lost 0 bases, and 8 bases lay in between. The CDR3 DNA reads TGTGCCAGCAGGCGGGACTCGAACACCGGGGAGCTGTTTTTT. Its protein is CASRRDSNTGELFF.

The chain uses TRBV25-1 and TRBJ1-1; D gene uncertain. The length of the CDR3 is 15 residues. Trimming cost V 5 bases and J 3 bases, with 16 bases left between them. The germline V gene encodes CDR1 MGHDK and CDR2 SYGVNS. The CDR3 region is CASSPPPGRDTEAFF. As DNA, the CDR3 is TGTGCCAGCAGTCCACCTCCGGGGAGGGACACTGAAGCTTTCTTT.

The chain carries TRBV19 and TRBJ1-5; 12 bases map to TRBD1. V shed 5 bases, J shed 5 bases, and the junction held 7 bases outside the gene matches. Germline CDR1 and CDR2: LNHDA and SQIVND (reference sequence). CDR3 length equals 16 residues. The CDR3 region has the DNA TGTGCCAGTAGTTCCCGGGGGACAGGGGGCTATCAGCCCCAGCATTTT. Protein product: CASSSRGTGGYQPQHF.

Within the sample, this clone is medium-sized. This sequence joins TRBV6-2 or TRBV6-3 and TRBJ2-1, with TRBD2 matching over 7 bases. The CDR3 contains 13 residues. Germline V gene data show CDR1 as MNHEY and CDR2 as SVGEGT. Losses at the gene ends were 3 bases for V and 9 bases for J; bases not matched to a gene: 5. CDR3 DNA: TGTGCCAGCAGTTATGGGGGGGGAAGTGAGCAGTTCTTC. Its translation is CASSYGGGSEQFF.

The V and J genes are TRBV30 and TRBJ1-6; the D is unclear. Germline-derived CDR1 and CDR2 are GTSNPN and SVGIG (reference sequence). The CDR3 covers 15 residues. The ends were cut back, 0 bases at V and 7 bases at J, with 13 bases in the middle. CDR3 coding DNA: TGTGCCTGGAGTGTAATACCTCGAGGGAATTCACCCCTCCACTTT. It translates to CAWSVIPRGNSPLHF.

The V and J genes are TRBV27 and TRBJ1-2; tentative D call: TRBD1 (6 bases). This CDR3 has 13 amino acids. Germline CDR1 and CDR2: MNHEY and SMNVEV (reference sequence). Trimming pared 4 bases from V and 2 bases from J, leaving 8 bases between. Here the CDR3 reads CASSWDKNYGYTF. DNA for the CDR3: TGTGCCAGCAGTTGGGACAAGAACTATGGCTACACCTTC.